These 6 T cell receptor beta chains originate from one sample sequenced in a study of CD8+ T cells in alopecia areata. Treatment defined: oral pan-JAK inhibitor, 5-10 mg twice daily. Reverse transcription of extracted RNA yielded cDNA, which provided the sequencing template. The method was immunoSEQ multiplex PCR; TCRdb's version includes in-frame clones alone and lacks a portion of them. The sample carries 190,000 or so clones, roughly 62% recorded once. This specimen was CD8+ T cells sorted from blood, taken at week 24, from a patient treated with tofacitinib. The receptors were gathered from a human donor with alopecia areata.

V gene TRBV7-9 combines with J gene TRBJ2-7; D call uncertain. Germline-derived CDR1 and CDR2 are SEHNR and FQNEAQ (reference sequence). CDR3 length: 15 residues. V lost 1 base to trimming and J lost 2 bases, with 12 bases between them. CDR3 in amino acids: CASSLVVGLAYEQYF. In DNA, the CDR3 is TGTGCCAGCAGCTTAGTGGTGGGGTTAGCCTACGAGCAGTACTTC.

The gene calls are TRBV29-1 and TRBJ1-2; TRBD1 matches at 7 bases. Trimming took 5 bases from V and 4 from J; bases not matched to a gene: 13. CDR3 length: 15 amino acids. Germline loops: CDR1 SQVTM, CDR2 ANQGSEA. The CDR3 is CSVSFTGQASYGYTF. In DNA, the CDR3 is TGCAGCGTTTCGTTTACAGGACAGGCGAGCTATGGCTACACCTTC.

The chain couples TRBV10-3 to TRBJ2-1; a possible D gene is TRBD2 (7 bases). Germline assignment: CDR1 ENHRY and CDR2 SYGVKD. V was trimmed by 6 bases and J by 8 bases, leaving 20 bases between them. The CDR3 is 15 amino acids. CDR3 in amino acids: CAISDGGGAIDEQFF. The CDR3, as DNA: TGTGCCATCAGCGACGGAGGGGGGGCCATAGATGAGCAGTTCTTC.

CDR3 sequence reads: CASSPGLAYEQYF. For the CDR3, the DNA is TGTGCCAGCAGCCCAGGACTCGCCTACGAGCAGTACTTC. V usage is TRBV5-6 and J usage is TRBJ2-7, with D possibly matching TRBD2 (5 bases). Germline V lookup: CDR1 SGHDT, CDR2 YYEEEE. The CDR3 sequence is 13 residues long. V was clipped by 4 bases and J by 2 bases, with 10 bases between them.

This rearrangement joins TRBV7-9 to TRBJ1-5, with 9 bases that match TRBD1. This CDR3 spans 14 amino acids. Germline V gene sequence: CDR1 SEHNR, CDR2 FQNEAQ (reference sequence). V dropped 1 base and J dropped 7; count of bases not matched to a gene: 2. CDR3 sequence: CASSLGQGGQPQHF. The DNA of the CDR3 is TGTGCCAGCAGCTTAGGACAGGGGGGGCAGCCCCAGCATTTT.

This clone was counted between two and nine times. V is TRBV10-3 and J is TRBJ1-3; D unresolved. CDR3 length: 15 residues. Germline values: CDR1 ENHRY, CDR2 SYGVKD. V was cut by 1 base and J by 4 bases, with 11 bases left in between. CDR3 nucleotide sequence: TGTGCCATCAGTGAGTTGTGGTCTTCGGGAAACACCATATATTTT. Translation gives CAISELWSSGNTIYF.